This TCR beta chain is drawn from a study of patients and donors after allogeneic stem cell transplantation (TCRdb year 2020). The germline ends are 18 bases apart after V is trimmed by 3 bases and J by 2 bases. Measured from the cysteine to the phenylalanine, the CDR3 is 17 residues long. The sequence is cut down to CDR3 DNA, 51 bases in frame from base 1. The method was RT-PCR. For sequencing, a NextSeq 550 was employed. TCRdb trimmed the raw reads at Q25, called clones with MiXCR and kept productive beta chains. Duplicate CDR3 protein sequences are folded into a single record with the most common DNA and genes. Counted in this sample were approximately 170,000 distinct CDR3 sequences; roughly 24% of them appeared once. The ten largest clones add up to roughly a quarter of the sample. There are a few counts of this clonotype. The target of this receptor is not known. Per-base quality was not reported, and no clone a single base away is much larger than it.

The sequencing input was blood, either unsorted or a sorted T cell fraction (not recorded which). The chain uses TRBV12-3 or TRBV12-4 and TRBJ2-3, and TRBD2 may be the D gene, going by 5 matching bases. The source of this sequence is a human donor who was either an allogeneic HSCT recipient or a stem cell or donor lymphocyte infusion donor (not recorded which). It is not recorded whose cells these are; they may come from a transplant donor. The CDR3 region: CASSFPSPSGITDTQYF. The bases are TGTGCCAGCAGTTTCCCCTCGCCTTCCGGGATCACAGATACGCAGTATTTT.